The clone carrying this T cell receptor beta chain was found a few times. TCRdb called the RT-PCR reads again in MiXCR, with one record for every CDR3 protein. The table shows around 600,000 distinct CDR3 sequences, with 11% occurring only once. The data derive from a study of response to subunit inactivated influenza vaccine. Germline V gene sequence: CDR1 LGHNA, CDR2 YSLEER. V was shortened by 0 bases and J by 5 bases, with 10 bases between the two germline ends. CDR3 length: 14 residues. Another study also made use of these data, one on T cells expressing NK-cell markers. That work contributes: A 5'RACE template switching approach incorporating UMIs was used to make TCR beta cDNA.

Sequenced here: PBMCs from blood, sampled on the day of vaccination. The TCR was taken from a man in his forties or fifties who received an inactivated influenza vaccine. J is TRBJ1-1 and V is TRBV4-3; D perhaps matches TRBD1 (5 bases). This chain's CDR3 is CASSQDGGGTEAFF. In DNA, the CDR3 is TGCGCCAGCAGCCAAGATGGGGGGGGTACTGAAGCTTTCTTT.